This T cell receptor (beta chain) stems from a study of T cells in Graves' hyperthyroidism and ophthalmopathy. The length of the CDR3 is 13 residues. The V gene lost 7 bases and the J gene lost 9 bases, with 18 bases spanning the gap. General study findings and limits: A model of 13 V-J features distinguished ophthalmopathy from stable hyperthyroidism.

Amplified regions were TCR beta CDR3 sequences from RNA transcripts. With the HTBI primer set, the TCR CDR3 went through a first round of RT-PCR. TCRdb independently ran MiXCR on the multiplex PCR reads; one entry per CDR3 protein. The table has 300,000 to 450,000 distinct CDR3 sequences, around 20% seen once. There are many counts of this clonotype. Its specificity is unknown. The receptor's source is a man in his late teens or twenties with Graves' ophthalmopathy. Specimen: blood. The J gene is TRBJ1-1, the V gene TRBV12-3 or TRBV12-4; possible D gene TRBD1, 5 bases. In DNA, the CDR3 is TGTGCCAGCACCCCATGGTCGAGGGGCCAAGCTTTCTTT. Translation: CASTPWSRGQAFF.